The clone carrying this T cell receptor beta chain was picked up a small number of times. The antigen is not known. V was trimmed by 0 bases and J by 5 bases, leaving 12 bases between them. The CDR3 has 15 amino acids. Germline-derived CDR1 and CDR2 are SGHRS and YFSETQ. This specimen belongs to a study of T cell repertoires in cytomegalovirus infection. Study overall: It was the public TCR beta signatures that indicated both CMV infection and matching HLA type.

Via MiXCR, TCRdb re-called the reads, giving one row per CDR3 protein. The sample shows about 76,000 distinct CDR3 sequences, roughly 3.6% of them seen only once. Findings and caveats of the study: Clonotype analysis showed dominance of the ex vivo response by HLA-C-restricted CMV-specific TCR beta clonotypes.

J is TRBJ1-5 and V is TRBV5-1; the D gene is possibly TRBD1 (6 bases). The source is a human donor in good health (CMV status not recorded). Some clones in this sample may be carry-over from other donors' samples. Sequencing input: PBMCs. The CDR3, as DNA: TGCGCCAGCAGCTTGGGTGGACAGATCGATCAGCCCCAGCATTTT. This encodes CASSLGGQIDQPQHF.